This TCR beta chain was identified during a study of T cells in Graves' hyperthyroidism and ophthalmopathy. Overall study findings and caveats: The model anticipated ophthalmopathy a median 6.5 months pre-onset. Blood also showed most of the thyroid clonotypes that were expanded above 0.001. A 13 V-J signature model discriminated ophthalmopathy versus stable hyperthyroidism.

The CDR3 length is 16 residues. The germline gives CDR1 MGHDK, CDR2 SYGVNS. With 8 bases clipped from V and 7 bases from J, the junction kept 12 bases outside the gene matches. The source material, RNA transcripts, was used to amplify TCR beta CDR3 regions. Initially, a first-round RT-PCR of the TCR CDR3 employed the HTBI primer set. TCRdb processed the multiplex PCR reads anew with MiXCR; each CDR3 protein has one entry. The top ten clones hold just under 8.5% of a sample with just over 550,000 distinct CDR3 sequences, about 45% of them seen once. Worth noting for this clonotype: Antigen unknown.

The TCR sequence derives from a woman younger than 35 with Graves' hyperthyroidism. This chain links TRBV25-1 with TRBJ1-4; 11 nucleotides align to TRBD1. The sequencing sample was made of peripheral blood or thyroid tissue (not recorded which). The chain's CDR3 is CASSPRTGGAGEKLFF. The CDR3 DNA reads TGTGCCAGCTCACCGCGGACAGGGGGCGCGGGTGAAAAACTGTTTTTT.